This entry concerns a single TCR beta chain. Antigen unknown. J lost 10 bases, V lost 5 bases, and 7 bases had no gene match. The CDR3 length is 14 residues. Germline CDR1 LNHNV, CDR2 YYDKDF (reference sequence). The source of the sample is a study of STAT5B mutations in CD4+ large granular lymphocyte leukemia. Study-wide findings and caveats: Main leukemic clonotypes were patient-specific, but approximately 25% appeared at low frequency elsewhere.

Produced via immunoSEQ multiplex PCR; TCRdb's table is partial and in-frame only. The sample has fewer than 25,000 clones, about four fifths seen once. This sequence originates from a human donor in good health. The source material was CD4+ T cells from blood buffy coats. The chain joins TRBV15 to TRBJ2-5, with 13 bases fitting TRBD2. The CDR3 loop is CATSGGLAGENQYF. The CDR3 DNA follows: TGTGCCACCAGCGGCGGACTAGCGGGAGAAAACCAGTACTTC.